This T cell receptor beta chain was found in a study of blood T cell repertoires in COVID-19. Overall study context: Donors in the United States, Italy and Spain gave samples during acute or convalescent COVID-19. Sources were T cells, B-cell-depleted T cells, or PBMCs; the material itself was cDNA or gDNA.

Per the original methods: Nucleated cell number was recorded as an estimate derived from reference gene primer amplification. Sequenced by immunoSEQ multiplex PCR; TCRdb stores in-frame clones only, minus some. V and J calls and clone size follow that table, whereas D and trimming were derived from the DNA. The sample records more than 95,000 clones, roughly 85% being singletons. The CDR3 has 13 amino acids. Trimming pared 3 bases from V and 6 bases from J, leaving 9 bases between. Germline V lookup: CDR1 MDHEN, CDR2 SYDVKM. The clonotype comes from a man aged 50 or older with acute or convalescent COVID-19. The chain carries TRBV28 and TRBJ2-4; possibly TRBD2 for D (7 bases). Sequencing used peripheral blood. The CDR3 sequence is CASSFGGRNIQYF. Here the CDR3 DNA reads TGTGCCAGCAGTTTCGGGGGGCGAAACATTCAGTACTTC.